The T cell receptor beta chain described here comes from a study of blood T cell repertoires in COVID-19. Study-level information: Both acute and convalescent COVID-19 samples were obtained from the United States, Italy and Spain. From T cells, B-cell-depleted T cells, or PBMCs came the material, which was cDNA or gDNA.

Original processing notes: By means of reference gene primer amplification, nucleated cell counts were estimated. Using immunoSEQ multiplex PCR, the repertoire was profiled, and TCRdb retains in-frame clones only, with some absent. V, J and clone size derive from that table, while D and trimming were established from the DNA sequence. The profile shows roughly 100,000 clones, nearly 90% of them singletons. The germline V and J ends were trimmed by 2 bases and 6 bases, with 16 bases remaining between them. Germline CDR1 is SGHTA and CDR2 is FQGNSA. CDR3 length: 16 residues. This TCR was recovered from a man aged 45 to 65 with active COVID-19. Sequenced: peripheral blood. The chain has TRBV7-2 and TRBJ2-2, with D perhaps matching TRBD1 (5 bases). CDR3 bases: TGTGCCAGCAGCTTAAATCTTCCAGGGCCGGCCGGGGAGCTGTTTTTT. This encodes CASSLNLPGPAGELFF.